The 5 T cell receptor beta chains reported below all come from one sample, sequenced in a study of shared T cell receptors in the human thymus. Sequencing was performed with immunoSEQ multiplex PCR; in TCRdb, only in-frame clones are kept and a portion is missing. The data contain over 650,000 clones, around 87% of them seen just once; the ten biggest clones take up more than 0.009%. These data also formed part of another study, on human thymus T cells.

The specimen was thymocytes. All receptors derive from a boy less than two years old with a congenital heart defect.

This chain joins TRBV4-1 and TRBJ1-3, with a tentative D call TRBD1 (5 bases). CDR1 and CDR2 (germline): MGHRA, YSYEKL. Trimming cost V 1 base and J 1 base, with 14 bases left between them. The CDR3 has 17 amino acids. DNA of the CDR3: TGCGCCAGCAGCCAAGTAAAGTTCCCAGGGTCTGGAAACACCATATATTTT. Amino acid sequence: CASSQVKFPGSGNTIYF.

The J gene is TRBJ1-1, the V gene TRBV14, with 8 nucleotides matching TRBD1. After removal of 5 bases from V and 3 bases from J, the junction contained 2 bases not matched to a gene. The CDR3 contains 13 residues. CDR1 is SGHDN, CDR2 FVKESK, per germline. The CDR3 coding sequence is TGTGCCAGCAGCAACAGGGGGTACACTGAAGCTTTCTTT. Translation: CASSNRGYTEAFF.

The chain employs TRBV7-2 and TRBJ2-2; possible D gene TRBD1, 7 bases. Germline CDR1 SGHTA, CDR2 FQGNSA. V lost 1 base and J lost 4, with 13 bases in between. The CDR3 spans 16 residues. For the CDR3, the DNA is TGTGCCAGCAGCTTAGAGTGGAGGGGGCGCACCGGGGAGCTGTTTTTT. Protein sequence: CASSLEWRGRTGELFF.

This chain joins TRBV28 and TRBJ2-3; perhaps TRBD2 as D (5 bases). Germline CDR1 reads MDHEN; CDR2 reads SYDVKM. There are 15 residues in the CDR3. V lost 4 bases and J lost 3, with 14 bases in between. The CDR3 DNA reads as TGTGCCAGCAGTTCGGAGGAGGAGGTGACAGATACGCAGTATTTT. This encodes CASSSEEEVTDTQYF.

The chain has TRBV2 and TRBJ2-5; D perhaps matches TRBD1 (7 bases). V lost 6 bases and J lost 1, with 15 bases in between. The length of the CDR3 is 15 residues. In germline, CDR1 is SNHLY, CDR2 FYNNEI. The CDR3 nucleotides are TGTGCCAGCAGGCCAGGGGGGACAGTCCAAGAGACCCAGTACTTC. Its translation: CASRPGGTVQETQYF. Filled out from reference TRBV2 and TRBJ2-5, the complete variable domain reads EPEVTQTPSHQVTQMGQEVILRCVPISNHLYFYWYRQILGQKVEFLVSFYNNEISEKSEIFDDQFSVERPDGSNFTLKIRSTKLEDSAMYFCASRPGGTVQETQYFGPGTRLLVL.